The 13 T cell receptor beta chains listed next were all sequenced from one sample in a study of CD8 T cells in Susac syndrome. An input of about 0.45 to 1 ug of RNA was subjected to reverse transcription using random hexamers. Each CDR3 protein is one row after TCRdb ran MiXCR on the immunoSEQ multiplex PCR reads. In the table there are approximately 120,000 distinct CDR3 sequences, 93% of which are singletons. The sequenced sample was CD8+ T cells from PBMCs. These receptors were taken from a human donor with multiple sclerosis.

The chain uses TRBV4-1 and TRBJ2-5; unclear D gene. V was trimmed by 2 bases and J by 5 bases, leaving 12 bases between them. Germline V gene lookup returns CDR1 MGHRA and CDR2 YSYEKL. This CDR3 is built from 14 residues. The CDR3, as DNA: TGCGCCAGCAGCCAAAGGGCCGTTGCGGAGACCCAGTACTTC. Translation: CASSQRAVAETQYF.

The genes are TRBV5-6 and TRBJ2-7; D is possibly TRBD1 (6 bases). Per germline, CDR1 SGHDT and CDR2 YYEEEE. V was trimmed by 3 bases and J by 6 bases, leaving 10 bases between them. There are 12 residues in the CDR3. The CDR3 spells CASSWRGGEQYV. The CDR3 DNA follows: TGTGCCAGCAGCTGGAGAGGGGGCGAGCAGTACGTC.

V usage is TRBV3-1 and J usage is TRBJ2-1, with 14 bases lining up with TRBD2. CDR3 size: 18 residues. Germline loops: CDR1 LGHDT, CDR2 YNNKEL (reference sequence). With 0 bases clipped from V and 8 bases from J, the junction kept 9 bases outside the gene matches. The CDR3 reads CASSQDGTSGSKSHEQFF. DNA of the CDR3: TGTGCCAGCAGCCAAGATGGGACTAGCGGGAGTAAGTCCCATGAGCAGTTCTTC.

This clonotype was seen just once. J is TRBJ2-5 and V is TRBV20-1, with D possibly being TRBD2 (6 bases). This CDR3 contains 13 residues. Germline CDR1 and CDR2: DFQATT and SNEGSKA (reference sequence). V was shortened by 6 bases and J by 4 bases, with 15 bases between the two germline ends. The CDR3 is CSATEGVLETQYF. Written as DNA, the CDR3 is TGCAGTGCAACGGAGGGTGTTTTAGAGACCCAGTACTTC.

The CDR3 is CARGDRGRNQPQHF. CDR3 nucleotide sequence: TGCGCCAGGGGGGACAGGGGTAGAAATCAGCCCCAGCATTTT. The V and J genes are TRBV10-1 and TRBJ1-5, with 10 positions matching TRBD1. The V and J ends lost 9 bases and 4 bases, in that order; junction bases with no gene match: 6. The CDR3 consists of 14 residues. Looked up from germline, CDR1 is WNHNN and CDR2 is SYGVQD (reference sequence).

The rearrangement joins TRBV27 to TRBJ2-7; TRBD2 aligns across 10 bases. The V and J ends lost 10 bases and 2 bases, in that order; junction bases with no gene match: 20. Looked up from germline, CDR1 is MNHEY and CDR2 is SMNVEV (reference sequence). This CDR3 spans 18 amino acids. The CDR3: CANPYRTSGTTVTYEQYV. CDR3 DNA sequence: TGTGCCAATCCATATCGGACTAGCGGTACAACCGTTACCTACGAGCAGTACGTC.

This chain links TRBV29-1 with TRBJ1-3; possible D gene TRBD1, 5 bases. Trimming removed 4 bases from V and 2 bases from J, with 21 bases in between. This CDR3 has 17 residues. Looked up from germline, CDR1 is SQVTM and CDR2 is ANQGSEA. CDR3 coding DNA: TGCAGCGTTGTCATACCCGGGACCGCAGGACCTGGAAACACCATATATTTT. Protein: CSVVIPGTAGPGNTIYF.

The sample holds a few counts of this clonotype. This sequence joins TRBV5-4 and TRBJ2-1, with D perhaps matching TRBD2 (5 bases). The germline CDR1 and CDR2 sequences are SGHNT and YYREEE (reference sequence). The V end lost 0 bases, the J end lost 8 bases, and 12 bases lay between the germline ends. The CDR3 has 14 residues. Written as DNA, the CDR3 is TGTGCCAGCAGCTTGGCAGGCCGGAGGTATGAGCAGTTCTTC. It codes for CASSLAGRRYEQFF.

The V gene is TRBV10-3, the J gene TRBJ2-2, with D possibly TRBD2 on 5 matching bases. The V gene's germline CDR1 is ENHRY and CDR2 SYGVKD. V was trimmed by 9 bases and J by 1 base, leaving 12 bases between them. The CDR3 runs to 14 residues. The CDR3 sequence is CAMAEDLNTGELFF. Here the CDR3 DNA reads TGTGCCATGGCCGAGGACTTGAACACCGGGGAGCTGTTTTTT.

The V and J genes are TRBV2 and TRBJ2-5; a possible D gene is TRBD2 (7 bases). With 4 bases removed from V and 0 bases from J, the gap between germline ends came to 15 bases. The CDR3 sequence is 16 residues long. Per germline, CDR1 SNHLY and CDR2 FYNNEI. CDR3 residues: CASSGEGHLYQETQYF. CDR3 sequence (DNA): TGTGCCAGCAGTGGGGAGGGACACCTGTACCAAGAGACCCAGTACTTC.

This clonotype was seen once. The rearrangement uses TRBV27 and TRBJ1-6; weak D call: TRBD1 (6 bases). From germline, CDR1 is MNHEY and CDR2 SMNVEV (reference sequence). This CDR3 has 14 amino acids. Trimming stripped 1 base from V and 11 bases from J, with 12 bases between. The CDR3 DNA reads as TGTGCCAGCAGTTTATACAGGGTTGGAACACCCCTCCACTTT. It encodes CASSLYRVGTPLHF.

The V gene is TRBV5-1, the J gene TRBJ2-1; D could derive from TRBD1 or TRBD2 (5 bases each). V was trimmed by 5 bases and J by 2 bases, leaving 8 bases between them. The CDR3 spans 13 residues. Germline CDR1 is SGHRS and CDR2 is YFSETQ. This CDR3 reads CASRRDPYNEQFF. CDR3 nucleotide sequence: TGCGCCAGCAGAAGGGACCCCTACAATGAGCAGTTCTTC. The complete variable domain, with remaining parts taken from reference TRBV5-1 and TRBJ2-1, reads KAGVTQTPRYLIKTRGQQVTLSCSPISGHRSVSWYQQTPGQGLQFLFEYFSETQRNKGNFPGRFSGRQFSNSRSEMNVSTLELGDSALYLCASRRDPYNEQFFGPGTRLTVL.

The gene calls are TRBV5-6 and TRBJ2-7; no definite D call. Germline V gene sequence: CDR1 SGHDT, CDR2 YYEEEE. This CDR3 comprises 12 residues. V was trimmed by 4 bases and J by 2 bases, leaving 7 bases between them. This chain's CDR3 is CASSVRTYEQYF. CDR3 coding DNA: TGTGCCAGCAGCGTTCGGACCTACGAGCAGTACTTC.